The 10 T cell receptor beta chains presented below share a single source sample, sequenced in a study of OX40 agonist ivuxolimab in advanced cancers. Using immunoSEQ multiplex PCR, the repertoire was profiled, and TCRdb retains in-frame clones only, with some absent. The profile shows about 52,000 clones, more than 85% of them singletons. The material was CD4+ or CD8+ T cells sorted from blood, obtained in a trial of the OX40 agonist ivuxolimab. The receptors come from an adult with an advanced solid tumor such as melanoma, head and neck, liver or kidney cancer.

The chain has TRBV30 and TRBJ1-1; no reliable D call. Germline CDR1 is GTSNPN and CDR2 is SVGIG (reference sequence). V lost 0 bases and J 5 bases, leaving 7 bases between the germline ends. This CDR3 contains 12 residues. This CDR3 is CAWSVMETEAFF. The CDR3 nucleotides read TGTGCCTGGAGTGTTATGGAGACTGAAGCTTTCTTT.

The rearrangement uses TRBV4-3 and TRBJ2-7; 11 bases line up with TRBD2. The germline gives CDR1 LGHNA, CDR2 YSLEER. The CDR3 runs to 16 residues. Trimming at V came to 4 bases and at J to 2 bases, leaving 7 bases not matched to a gene. CDR3 region: CASSPGTSGGAYEQYF. In DNA form, the CDR3 reads TGCGCCAGCAGCCCCGGTACTAGCGGGGGAGCCTACGAGCAGTACTTC.

This chain joins TRBV6-1 and TRBJ2-7; D may be TRBD2 (6 bases). V lost 0 bases to trimming and J lost 0 bases, with 9 bases between them. Per the germline V gene, CDR1 is MNHNS and CDR2 is SASEGT. CDR3 size: 15 residues. The CDR3 spells CASSEATTSSYEQYF. As DNA, the CDR3 is TGTGCCAGCAGTGAAGCGACGACTAGCTCCTACGAGCAGTACTTC.

The rearrangement joins TRBV7-9 to TRBJ1-2, with D tentatively TRBD1 (6 bases). Germline CDR1 is SEHNR and CDR2 is FQNEAQ (reference sequence). The length of the CDR3 is 16 residues. The V gene lost 5 bases and the J gene lost 5 bases, with 21 bases spanning the gap. The CDR3 reads CASSTPDRMSGYGYTF. DNA of the CDR3: TGTGCCAGCAGCACCCCGGACAGAATGAGCGGGTATGGCTACACCTTC. Complete variable domain (other parts from reference TRBV7-9 and TRBJ1-2): DTGVSQNPRHKITKRGQNVTFRCDPISEHNRLYWYRQTLGQGPEFLTYFQNEAQLEKSRLLSDRFSAERPKGSFSTLEIQRTEQGDSAMYLCASSTPDRMSGYGYTFGSGTRLTVV.

The chain joins TRBV5-4 to TRBJ2-1; D uncertain. This CDR3 is built from 12 residues. Trimming took 0 bases from V and 6 from J, leaving 4 bases between them. Per the germline V gene, CDR1 is SGHNT and CDR2 is YYREEE (reference sequence). The CDR3: CASSLASNEQFF. The CDR3 region has the DNA TGTGCCAGCAGCTTGGCCTCCAATGAGCAGTTCTTC.

The rearrangement links TRBV4-3 to TRBJ1-6, with D uncertain. There are 15 residues in the CDR3. The germline gives CDR1 LGHNA, CDR2 YSLEER. V shed 1 base and J shed 5 bases, with 9 bases lying between them. The CDR3 DNA reads as TGCGCCAGCAGCCAAGGTCACCATGATAATTCACCCCTCCACTTT. Translated, it gives CASSQGHHDNSPLHF.

The chain joins TRBV5-1 to TRBJ2-7; unclear D gene. The CDR3 runs to 14 residues. Looked up from germline, CDR1 is SGHRS and CDR2 is YFSETQ. V lost 0 bases to trimming and J lost 2 bases, with 9 bases between them. CDR3 in amino acids: CASSLVDGTYEQYF. CDR3 nucleotides: TGCGCCAGCAGCTTGGTGGACGGAACCTACGAGCAGTACTTC.

The gene calls are TRBV7-3 and TRBJ2-1, with a tentative D call TRBD1 (5 bases). In germline, CDR1 is SGHTA, CDR2 FQGTGA. This CDR3 region has 16 residues. The V end lost 5 bases, the J end lost 5 bases, and 19 bases lay between the germline ends. The CDR3 is CASSPSQRSRDNEQFF. CDR3 nucleotide sequence: TGTGCCAGCAGCCCATCTCAGCGAAGCAGGGACAATGAGCAGTTCTTC.

This clone occurred once. The CDR3 sequence: CASSSGPGRTEAFF. CDR3 bases: TGTGCCAGCAGCTCAGGGCCCGGGAGAACTGAAGCTTTCTTT. The rearrangement joins TRBV5-6 to TRBJ1-1; a possible D gene is TRBD1 (5 bases). This CDR3 is 14 amino acids long. V was shortened by 3 bases and J by 5 bases, with 14 bases between the two germline ends. From germline, CDR1 is SGHDT and CDR2 YYEEEE. Complete variable domain (other parts from reference TRBV5-6 and TRBJ1-1): DAGVTQSPTHLIKTRGQQVTLRCSPKSGHDTVSWYQQALGQGPQFIFQYYEEEERQRGNFPDRFSGHQFPNYSSELNVNALLLGDSALYLCASSSGPGRTEAFFGQGTRLTVV.

The V gene is TRBV27, the J gene TRBJ2-7; 8 positions agree with TRBD1. Germline CDR1 reads MNHEY; CDR2 reads SMNVEV (reference sequence). Germline trimming cut 0 bases from V and 4 bases from J; bases unmatched to any gene: 5. The CDR3 contains 15 residues. CDR3 nucleotide sequence: TGTGCCAGCAGTTTATCGGGGCAGGGGGCTTACGAGCAGTACTTC. Translation gives CASSLSGQGAYEQYF.